The 27 T cell receptor beta chains below were found in one sample sequenced in a study of tumor-infiltrating lymphocytes in primary liver carcinoma. Germline DNA was extracted too, while blood RNA derived from unsorted whole blood. A primer in the constant region served to generate TCR beta cDNA from approximately 460 ng of total RNA. Employing slightly modified ARM-PCR, three nested multiplex PCR rounds were run, and these gave rise to the TCR beta libraries. The first two PCR rounds, roughly 9 cycles each, used TRBV1-TRBV30 forward primers and a C-beta reverse primer. MiXCR was run by TCRdb on the multiplex PCR reads, yielding one entry per CDR3 protein. The sample has approximately 300,000 distinct CDR3 sequences, approximately 60% seen once. Sequencing used peripheral blood. These receptors all come from a man aged 40-55 years with primary liver carcinoma and hepatitis B virus infection.

Turning to this clonotype: It is likely a read error, because the conserved phenylalanine at the end of the CDR3 is missing. This chain links TRBV4-3 with TRBJ2-2; 10 bases are a match to TRBD1. The CDR3 is 16 residues long. The germline gives CDR1 LGHNA, CDR2 YSLEER. The CDR3 protein is CASSQDGTGDTWELFS. The CDR3, as DNA: TGCGCCAGCAGCCAAGATGGGACAGGGGACACCTGGGAGCTGTTTTCT.

This clonotype was seen ten or more times. This rearrangement joins TRBV11-2 to TRBJ2-1; 7 bases line up with TRBD2. The CDR3 length is 14 residues. V lost 2 bases to trimming and J lost 8 bases; unmatched junction nucleotides: 6. The germline V gene has CDR1 SGHAT and CDR2 FQNNGV. The CDR3 reads CASSLWEGRDEQFF. CDR3 nucleotide sequence: TGTGCCAGCAGCTTATGGGAGGGCCGAGATGAGCAGTTCTTC.

This clonotype was recorded at least ten times. This sequence joins TRBV6-6 and TRBJ1-2; tentatively, D is TRBD1 (5 bases). Trimming left V 2 bases short and J 9 bases short, with 19 bases between. The CDR3 runs to 15 residues. CDR1 and CDR2 from the germline V gene are MNHNY and SVGAGI (reference sequence). The CDR3 DNA reads TGTGCCAGCAGTTACGATTGGGGGGAAGTTATAAGCTACACCTTC. This encodes CASSYDWGEVISYTF.

Concerning this clonotype: The germline gene is not matched at one end of the junction; a read error may be the cause. This chain uses TRBV28 with TRBJ2-5; D is uncertain. Per the germline V gene, CDR1 is MDHEN and CDR2 is SYDVKM. The CDR3 is 14 residues long. CDR3 amino acids: CANSPLGLQETQYF. The CDR3 coding sequence is TGTGCCAACAGTCCGCTAGGGCTCCAAGAGACCCAGTACTTC.

The gene calls are TRBV11-2 and TRBJ2-5; D is unresolved. Trimming stripped 4 bases from V and 10 bases from J, with 13 bases between. Germline assignment: CDR1 SGHAT and CDR2 FQNNGV. This CDR3 is built from 12 residues. The CDR3 DNA follows: TGTGCCAGCAGCTACGGTCAGTGTGGCCAGTACTTC. Protein product: CASSYGQCGQYF. The entire variable domain, with the rest obtained from reference TRBV11-2 and TRBJ2-5, is as follows: EAGVAQSPRYKIIEKRQSVAFWCNPISGHATLYWYQQILGQGPKLLIQFQNNGVVDDSQLPKDRFSAERLKGVDSTLKIQPAKLEDSAVYLCASSYGQCGQYFGPGTRLLVL.

A note on this clonotype: With a much larger clone just one base away, this may be a read error. This rearrangement joins TRBV12-3 or TRBV12-4 to TRBJ2-1; D is unresolved. V dropped 3 bases and J dropped 12 bases, with 9 bases sitting between them. The CDR3 length is 11 residues. This CDR3 is CASSLWGVQFF. The CDR3 DNA reads as TGTGCCAGCAGTTTGTGGGGTGTGCAGTTCTTC.

V is TRBV24-1 and J is TRBJ2-3; D is uncertain. Per the germline V gene, CDR1 is KGHDR and CDR2 is SFDVKD. The CDR3 loop spans 15 amino acids. Trimming left V 1 base short and J 1 base short, with 8 bases between. CDR3 residues: CATSDFGQGTDTQYF. As DNA, the CDR3 is TGTGCCACCAGTGATTTCGGGCAGGGCACAGATACGCAGTATTTT.

This chain joins TRBV5-4 and TRBJ1-4; maybe TRBD1 (5 bases). Germline values: CDR1 SGHNT, CDR2 YYREEE (reference sequence). V was cut by 8 bases and J by 8 bases, with 13 bases left in between. The CDR3 has 12 amino acids. DNA of the CDR3: TGTGCCAGGAGCCCGAAGGGGGAAAAACTGTTTTTT. It encodes CARSPKGEKLFF.

Points on this clonotype: One end of the junction varies from germline; a read error may be responsible. This rearrangement joins TRBV11-2 to TRBJ2-3, with D uncertain. The germline V gene has CDR1 SGHAT and CDR2 FQNNGV. This CDR3 is 16 amino acids long. In DNA form, the CDR3 reads TGTGCTAGCAGCTCCCAGACCCCAGGTTACACAGATACGCAGTATTTT. This gives the protein CASSSQTPGYTDTQYF.

CDR3 nucleotides: TGTGCCAGCAGTCTTTCCGGGACAGGGGGGGCTGAAGCTTTCTTT. It yields the protein CASSLSGTGGAEAFF. V and J are TRBV5-4 and TRBJ1-1; 11 bases are a match to TRBD1. The CDR3 has 15 residues. Germline CDR1 is SGHNT and CDR2 is YYREEE (reference sequence). V shed 5 bases and J 6 bases; nucleotides not matched to a gene: 9.

The rearrangement uses TRBV11-1 and TRBJ2-1, with 7 bases that match TRBD2. Germline V gene lookup returns CDR1 SGHAT and CDR2 FQDESV (reference sequence). CDR3 length: 12 amino acids. The J segment lost 9 bases and the V segment lost 9 bases, leaving 8 bases of the junction unmatched. The DNA of the CDR3 is TGTGCCAGGGCGGGCGGGGGAACTGAGCAGTTCTTC. Its translation is CARAGGGTEQFF.

The chain is built from TRBV5-1 and TRBJ2-7; no firm D call. The V gene lost 0 bases and the J gene lost 0 bases, with 10 bases spanning the gap. The V gene's germline CDR1 is SGHRS and CDR2 YFSETQ. The length of the CDR3 is 15 residues. Here the CDR3 reads CASSLEPNPSYEQYF. Written as DNA, the CDR3 is TGCGCCAGCAGCTTGGAGCCAAACCCCTCCTACGAGCAGTACTTC.

Points on this clonotype: Mismatch with germline at one junction end may stem from a read error. CDR3 coding DNA: TGTGCCAGCAGAACCCTCTGCAGTGAAATGGGCAATCAGCACCAGCATTTT. Protein sequence: CASRTLCSEMGNQHQHF. The rearrangement links TRBV11-3 to TRBJ1-5, with D unclear. The length of the CDR3 is 17 residues. CDR1 SGHNT and CDR2 YENEEA come from the germline V gene.

This clonotype has a count of ten or more. The J gene is TRBJ1-3, the V gene TRBV5-6, with a tentative D call TRBD1 (6 bases). CDR1 is SGHDT and CDR2 is YYEEEE in the germline V gene. V lost 2 bases and J lost 2, with 8 bases in between. This CDR3 comprises 14 residues. This CDR3 reads CASSFRGAGNTIYF. In DNA, the CDR3 is TGTGCCAGCAGCTTCAGGGGCGCTGGAAACACCATATATTTT. The whole variable domain, remainder taken from reference TRBV5-6 and TRBJ1-3, is DAGVTQSPTHLIKTRGQQVTLRCSPKSGHDTVSWYQQALGQGPQFIFQYYEEEERQRGNFPDRFSGHQFPNYSSELNVNALLLGDSALYLCASSFRGAGNTIYFGEGSWLTVV.

With regard to this clonotype: One end of the junction does not line up with germline, which may come from a read error. This rearrangement joins TRBV6-6 to TRBJ2-2; a possible D gene is TRBD2 (5 bases). This CDR3 has 14 amino acids. The germline V gene has CDR1 MNHNY and CDR2 SVGAGI (reference sequence). CDR3 DNA: TGTGCCAGGGGTCAGGAGATGAACACCGGGGAGCCGTTTTTT. It codes for CARGQEMNTGEPFF.

This clonotype was detected only a few times. This chain connects TRBV7-9 to TRBJ2-6; D not resolved. The CDR3 runs to 14 residues. Germline loops: CDR1 SEHNR, CDR2 FQNEAQ (reference sequence). Trimming pared 3 bases from V and 4 bases from J, leaving 7 bases between. In DNA, the CDR3 is TGTGCCAGCAGCTTTCGGTCGGGGGCCAACGTCCTGACTTTC. This encodes CASSFRSGANVLTF.

This chain connects TRBV11-2 to TRBJ2-2; TRBD2 is a possible D gene (6 bases). Trimming left V 5 bases short and J 2 bases short, with 21 bases between. The CDR3 consists of 18 residues. CDR1 and CDR2 from the germline V gene are SGHAT and FQNNGV. The CDR3 DNA reads as TGTGCCAGCAGCACACGGGACTCGAAACACGGAAACACCGGGGAGCTGTTTTTT. Translating gives CASSTRDSKHGNTGELFF.

About this clonotype: Mismatch with germline at one junction end may stem from a read error. The chain joins TRBV29-1 to TRBJ2-1; weak D call: TRBD1 (7 bases). Germline CDR1 reads SQVTM; CDR2 reads ANQGSEA. CDR3 size: 11 residues. This CDR3 reads CSFRRGPEHFF. CDR3 bases: TGCAGCTTCAGGAGGGGGCCTGAGCACTTCTTC.

A note on this clonotype: Given a much more abundant clone one base away, this may be a read error. The chain couples TRBV6-1 to TRBJ2-1; unclear D gene. The germline V gene has CDR1 MNHNS and CDR2 SASEGT. The CDR3 is made up of 11 amino acids. The DNA of the CDR3 is TGTGCCAGCCGAGACGGGCATGAGCAGCTCTTC. This codes for CASRDGHEQLF.

This chain links TRBV10-3 with TRBJ1-1; D is possibly TRBD1 (5 bases). CDR1 is ENHRY and CDR2 is SYGVKD in the germline V gene. The CDR3 consists of 16 residues. Trimming took off 11 bases at V and 7 bases at J, with 29 bases between the two ends. CDR3 residues: CASGRDREPWGNEAFF. As DNA, the CDR3 is TGTGCCTCAGGGAGGGATCGCGAACCGTGGGGGAATGAAGCTTTCTTT.

Remarks on this clonotype: One junction end disagrees with the germline gene, perhaps due to a read error. V gene TRBV12-3 or TRBV12-4 combines with J gene TRBJ1-5, with D possibly being TRBD1 (6 bases). This CDR3 spans 12 amino acids. The CDR3 DNA reads TGTGCCAGCAGTCTAGCCGGACAGTCCCAGCATTTT. It encodes CASSLAGQSQHF.

The chain links TRBV5-1 to TRBJ2-7, with D maybe TRBD2 (5 bases). The CDR3 is 13 residues long. V was shortened by 6 bases and J by 2 bases, with 12 bases between the two germline ends. CDR1 is SGHRS and CDR2 is YFSETQ in the germline V gene. CDR3 sequence (DNA): TGCGCCAGCACAGGCGGAGGCACCTACGAGCAGTACTTC. Protein: CASTGGGTYEQYF. The full variable domain, in which reference TRBV5-1 and TRBJ2-7 provide the parts outside the CDR3, is KAGVTQTPRYLIKTRGQQVTLSCSPISGHRSVSWYQQTPGQGLQFLFEYFSETQRNKGNFPGRFSGRQFSNSRSEMNVSTLELGDSALYLCASTGGGTYEQYFGPGTRLTVT.

Regarding this clonotype: A much larger clone differs from this one at a single base, so this may be a read error. The chain employs TRBV6-5 and TRBJ2-7; no reliable D call. This CDR3 comprises 11 residues. Germline V lookup: CDR1 MNHEY, CDR2 SVGAGI. The CDR3 DNA is TGTGCCGGCAGTTATAACGGAGTCCGCCTCTTC. This sequence encodes CAGSYNGVRLF.

This clonotype has only a few counts. V gene TRBV30 combines with J gene TRBJ1-2; D gene uncertain. Germline V gene data show CDR1 as GTSNPN and CDR2 as SVGIG (reference sequence). This CDR3 comprises 13 residues. V was shortened by 0 bases and J by 8 bases, with 13 bases between the two germline ends. CDR3 in amino acids: CAWSVLVVAGYTF. CDR3 DNA sequence: TGTGCCTGGAGTGTACTGGTGGTAGCCGGCTACACCTTC.

The chain recombines TRBV25-1 with TRBJ2-7, with 7 bases identical to TRBD1. V trimming: 4 bases; J trimming: 5 bases; junction bases outside the gene matches: 5. The germline gives CDR1 MGHDK, CDR2 SYGVNS. The CDR3 extends over 13 amino acids. CDR3 coding DNA: TGTGCCAGCAGTGTTCAGGGGGTACACGAGCAGTACTTC. Translated, it gives CASSVQGVHEQYF.

To note about this clonotype: A much larger clone differs by one base, so this may be a read error. The V gene is TRBV7-8, the J gene TRBJ1-1; D is perhaps TRBD1 (5 bases). The CDR3 has 14 amino acids. Germline CDR1 reads SGHVS; CDR2 reads FQNEAQ. The CDR3 DNA reads TGTGCCAGCAGCTTCCGGGGCCTGAACACTGAAGTTTTCTTT. Translating gives CASSFRGLNTEVFF.

As regards this clonotype: This may arise from a read error, as a much more abundant clone is one base away. The chain links TRBV6-6 to TRBJ1-5, with D tentatively TRBD1 (5 bases). Germline V gives CDR1 MNHNY, CDR2 SVGAGI (reference sequence). There are 15 residues in the CDR3. V was clipped by 0 bases and J by 10 bases, with 16 bases between them. This CDR3 reads CASSYSPGVGHPQHF. CDR3 nucleotides: TGTGCCAGCAGTTACTCCCCAGGCGTGGGGCATCCCCAGCATTTT.